This T cell receptor (beta chain) is drawn from a study of cytotoxic CD8 clonotypes in ibrutinib-treated CLL. Broader study findings: Among the clonotypes, public ones were uncommon and contracted or held stable on treatment.

PBMCs were cryopreserved, and 1.5 to 2 micrograms of genomic DNA from them went into TCR beta libraries. Comments on this clone: Its antigen is unknown.

The CDR3 sequence is 16 residues long. V was clipped by 3 bases and J by 7 bases; unmatched bases: 7. The assay was immunoSEQ multiplex PCR, and TCRdb's table has in-frame clones only and misses some. Of 150,000 to 200,000 clones listed, 70% to 90% are singletons. The sequencing used PBMCs, collected at disease progression, from a patient treated with ibrutinib. This TCR derives from a human donor with chronic lymphocytic leukemia. The V and J genes are TRBV23-1 and TRBJ1-5; 12 bases align to TRBD1. TRBV23-1 has ORF status, its function being uncertain. The CDR3 protein is CASSQPGQGARQPQHF. DNA for the CDR3: TGCGCCAGCAGTCAGCCGGGACAGGGGGCACGGCAGCCCCAGCATTTT.